A selection of T cell receptor beta chains follows, all from one sample in a study of TIL therapy for anti-PD-1-resistant metastatic lung cancer. The assay was immunoSEQ multiplex PCR, and TCRdb's table has in-frame clones only and misses some. In the table there are about 52,000 clones, 70% to 85% of which are singletons. Sample: blood, taken at baseline. The origin of the receptors is a woman aged 30-85 years with non-small cell lung cancer. Both conserved end residues are part of each CDR3. Fields, in order: V gene, J gene, clone size, D gene, CDR3 DNA, CDR3 protein. The D gene is left open where the match is weak. Clone size is given for some rows only: seen once, a few or many times, or a class if the clone is expanded.

v_gene: TRBV18; j_gene: TRBJ2-2; abundance: .; d_gene: TRBD1; CDR3nt: TGTGCCAGCTCACCATTCCCCGGGACAGAAACCGGGGAGCTGTTTTTT; CDR3aa: CASSPFPGTETGELFF
v_gene: TRBV6-6; j_gene: TRBJ2-7; abundance: .; d_gene: .; CDR3nt: TGTGCCAGCAGTTACTCCCTTGGGGACCCCTACGAGCAGTACTTC; CDR3aa: CASSYSLGDPYEQYF
v_gene: TRBV6-5; j_gene: TRBJ2-7; abundance: once; d_gene: TRBD1; CDR3nt: TGTGCCAGCACTCAGACAGGGGCCTACGAGCAGTACTTC; CDR3aa: CASTQTGAYEQYF
v_gene: TRBV18; j_gene: TRBJ2-4; abundance: .; d_gene: TRBD2; CDR3nt: TGTGCCAGCTCACCACCGTCTAGCGGGAGTGAAAACATTCAGTACTTC; CDR3aa: CASSPPSSGSENIQYF
v_gene: TRBV7-9; j_gene: TRBJ1-1; abundance: .; d_gene: .; CDR3nt: TGTGCCAGCAGCCCCCGTTACTTGAATGTAGACGACACTGAAGCTTTCTTT; CDR3aa: CASSPRYLNVDDTEAFF
v_gene: TRBV19; j_gene: TRBJ1-1; abundance: .; d_gene: .; CDR3nt: TGTGCCAGTGAAGAGAACACTGAAGCTTTCTTT; CDR3aa: CASEENTEAFF
v_gene: TRBV5-6; j_gene: TRBJ2-4; abundance: .; d_gene: .; CDR3nt: TGTGCCAGCAGCCCTGGGGCGGAAAACATTCAGTACTTC; CDR3aa: CASSPGAENIQYF
v_gene: TRBV28; j_gene: TRBJ2-6; abundance: .; d_gene: .; CDR3nt: TGTGCCAGCAGCCCCGGGGGCTCTGGGGCCAACGTCCTGACTTTC; CDR3aa: CASSPGGSGANVLTF
v_gene: TRBV29-1; j_gene: TRBJ2-3; abundance: .; d_gene: .; CDR3nt: TGCAGCGTTCGGGCCATCGACCGGGATACGCAGTATTTT; CDR3aa: CSVRAIDRDTQYF
v_gene: TRBV25-1; j_gene: TRBJ1-4; abundance: .; d_gene: .; CDR3nt: TGTGCCAGCAGTGAATTTGGTGAAAAACTGTTTTTT; CDR3aa: CASSEFGEKLFF
v_gene: TRBV6-6; j_gene: TRBJ2-5; abundance: .; d_gene: .; CDR3nt: TGTGCCAGCAGTACTGGCCAGACCCAGTACTTC; CDR3aa: CASSTGQTQYF
v_gene: TRBV9; j_gene: TRBJ2-4; abundance: .; d_gene: TRBD2; CDR3nt: TGTGCCAGCAGCGTAGGTAGCGGGGATGTCAAAAACATTCAGTACTTC; CDR3aa: CASSVGSGDVKNIQYF
v_gene: TRBV5-6; j_gene: TRBJ1-5; abundance: few; d_gene: .; CDR3nt: TGTGCCAGCAGCTTGAGAGGGGGGTTTAGCAATCAGCCCCAGCATTTT; CDR3aa: CASSLRGGFSNQPQHF
v_gene: TRBV19; j_gene: TRBJ2-7; abundance: .; d_gene: .; CDR3nt: TGTGCCAGTAGAAGTTTGGGGCGGTACGAGCAGTACTTC; CDR3aa: CASRSLGRYEQYF
v_gene: TRBV5-4; j_gene: TRBJ1-2; abundance: .; d_gene: .; CDR3nt: TGTGCCAGCAGCTCTCTACGGGCCGCCTATGGCTACACCTTC; CDR3aa: CASSSLRAAYGYTF
v_gene: TRBV19; j_gene: TRBJ2-1; abundance: .; d_gene: .; CDR3nt: TGTGCCAGTAGCTTTTCGAGAGAGCAGTTCTTC; CDR3aa: CASSFSREQFF
v_gene: TRBV2; j_gene: TRBJ1-4; abundance: .; d_gene: .; CDR3nt: TGTGCCAGCAACCTGGGGGGCTCGGGTATTGAAAAACTGTTTTTT; CDR3aa: CASNLGGSGIEKLFF
v_gene: TRBV5-8; j_gene: TRBJ2-3; abundance: .; d_gene: TRBD2; CDR3nt: TGTGCCAGCAGCTTGGGTCTAGCGGGTCCCACGAACACAGATACGCAGTATTTT; CDR3aa: CASSLGLAGPTNTDTQYF
v_gene: TRBV5-1; j_gene: TRBJ2-7; abundance: many; d_gene: TRBD2; CDR3nt: TGCGCCAGCAGCTTGGAGCTAGCGGGACCCTACGAGCAGTACTTC; CDR3aa: CASSLELAGPYEQYF
v_gene: TRBV9; j_gene: TRBJ2-5; abundance: few; d_gene: TRBD1; CDR3nt: TGTGCCAGCAGCAAGACGGGACAGAGACAAGAGACCCAGTACTTC; CDR3aa: CASSKTGQRQETQYF
v_gene: TRBV28; j_gene: TRBJ2-7; abundance: once; d_gene: .; CDR3nt: TGTGCCAGCAGTTTTAGTTACGAGCAGTACTTC; CDR3aa: CASSFSYEQYF
v_gene: TRBV15; j_gene: TRBJ2-5; abundance: .; d_gene: .; CDR3nt: TGTGCCACCAGCAGGCCTGGGGGGACCCAGTACTTC; CDR3aa: CATSRPGGTQYF
v_gene: TRBV19; j_gene: TRBJ1-1; abundance: .; d_gene: .; CDR3nt: TGTGCCAGTAGTACTCACCCGGGAGTCGGGGGGAACACTGAAGCTTTCTTT; CDR3aa: CASSTHPGVGGNTEAFF
v_gene: TRBV7-2; j_gene: TRBJ1-1; abundance: .; d_gene: TRBD1; CDR3nt: TGTGCCAGCAGCGCCAGACAGGGCGGAGAAGCTTTCTTT; CDR3aa: CASSARQGGEAFF
v_gene: TRBV4-1; j_gene: TRBJ1-5; abundance: .; d_gene: .; CDR3nt: TGCGCCAGCAGCCTCAGGGATCTGGGTCAGCCCCAGCATTTT; CDR3aa: CASSLRDLGQPQHF
v_gene: TRBV7-8; j_gene: TRBJ1-2; abundance: .; d_gene: .; CDR3nt: TGTGCCAGCAGCCCCTTAGGGGCCTCCTATGGCTACACCTTC; CDR3aa: CASSPLGASYGYTF
v_gene: TRBV19; j_gene: TRBJ2-3; abundance: .; d_gene: TRBD2; CDR3nt: TGTGCCAGCAGACTAGCGGGGGGTACAGATACGCAGTATTTT; CDR3aa: CASRLAGGTDTQYF
v_gene: TRBV28; j_gene: TRBJ2-7; abundance: .; d_gene: TRBD1; CDR3nt: TGTGCCAGCCTTGGGACAGGGGCGCCCACCTACGAGCAGTACTTC; CDR3aa: CASLGTGAPTYEQYF
v_gene: TRBV2; j_gene: TRBJ1-6; abundance: .; d_gene: .; CDR3nt: TGTGCCAGCAGTGAAGCCTCAGGGCCTCGGGGTTCACCCCTCCACTTT; CDR3aa: CASSEASGPRGSPLHF
v_gene: TRBV7-8; j_gene: TRBJ2-2; abundance: .; d_gene: .; CDR3nt: TGTGCCAGCAGCGTAGGGGTGGCGGGCACCGGGGAGCTGTTTTTT; CDR3aa: CASSVGVAGTGELFF
v_gene: TRBV28; j_gene: TRBJ2-7; abundance: .; d_gene: TRBD1; CDR3nt: TGTGCCAGCGGACAAGGGACAGGGTGGGAGCAGTACTTC; CDR3aa: CASGQGTGWEQYF
v_gene: TRBV2; j_gene: TRBJ2-2; abundance: .; d_gene: .; CDR3nt: TGTGCCAGCAGGGTTGGACAGCTGGGCGGTACCGGGGAGCTGTTTTTT; CDR3aa: CASRVGQLGGTGELFF
v_gene: TRBV29-1; j_gene: TRBJ2-7; abundance: .; d_gene: TRBD2; CDR3nt: TGCAGCGTTGAAGGGCTAGCGGGACCCTCCTACGAGCAGTACTTC; CDR3aa: CSVEGLAGPSYEQYF
v_gene: TRBV6-5; j_gene: TRBJ2-3; abundance: .; d_gene: TRBD2; CDR3nt: TGTGCCAGCAGTTCAGCGGGAACAACAGATACGCAGTATTTT; CDR3aa: CASSSAGTTDTQYF
v_gene: TRBV6-1; j_gene: TRBJ2-2; abundance: .; d_gene: .; CDR3nt: TGTGCCAGCAGACTCGACGGTGGCACCGGGGAGCTGTTTTTT; CDR3aa: CASRLDGGTGELFF
v_gene: TRBV6-5; j_gene: TRBJ1-3; abundance: .; d_gene: .; CDR3nt: TGTGCCAGCAGACCCTCTACAGGACCGAACACCATATATTTT; CDR3aa: CASRPSTGPNTIYF
v_gene: TRBV11-2; j_gene: TRBJ2-1; abundance: .; d_gene: .; CDR3nt: TGTGCCAGCAGCCTGGGTGCATACAGGGACAATGAGCAGTTCTTC; CDR3aa: CASSLGAYRDNEQFF
v_gene: TRBV7-2; j_gene: TRBJ2-2; abundance: .; d_gene: TRBD2; CDR3nt: TGTGCCAGCAGCGGACTAGCGTCCGACACCGGGGAGCTGTTTTTT; CDR3aa: CASSGLASDTGELFF
v_gene: TRBV6-1; j_gene: TRBJ2-3; abundance: .; d_gene: .; CDR3nt: TGTGCCAGCAAAGAAGTGCGATTCGACACAGATACGCAGTATTTT; CDR3aa: CASKEVRFDTDTQYF
v_gene: TRBV11-2; j_gene: TRBJ2-1; abundance: few; d_gene: TRBD2; CDR3nt: TGTGCCAGCAGGCAACCGGGACTAGTCCGATCTGAGCAGTTCTTC; CDR3aa: CASRQPGLVRSEQFF
v_gene: TRBV7-9; j_gene: TRBJ1-5; abundance: medium-sized; d_gene: .; CDR3nt: TGTGCCAGCAGCTCCGGAAGTCAGCCCCAGCATTTT; CDR3aa: CASSSGSQPQHF